Below, 4 T cell receptor beta chains from the same sample are listed, as sequenced in a study of cytotoxic CD8 clonotypes in ibrutinib-treated CLL. Assay: immunoSEQ multiplex PCR; the TCRdb copy retains only in-frame clones and omits some. The sample lists about 130,000 clones; roughly 83% were seen once. The source material was PBMCs, sampled after 12 months of ibrutinib treatment. These receptors all stem from a human donor with chronic lymphocytic leukemia.

In this sample, this clone turned up a few times. This chain joins TRBV10-3 and TRBJ2-1, with 8 bases identical to TRBD2. CDR3 length: 17 amino acids. With V trimmed by 6 bases and J by 0 bases, 10 bases remained unmatched. CDR1 is ENHRY and CDR2 is SYGVKD in the germline V gene. In nucleotides, the CDR3 is TGTGCCATCAGCGTCCGAGCGGGGGATCTCTCCTACAATGAGCAGTTCTTC. Translating gives CAISVRAGDLSYNEQFF.

The V call is TRBV7-3, the J call TRBJ2-3, with 8 positions matching TRBD2. V lost 2 bases and J lost 4; bases outside the gene matches: 8. The CDR3 is 16 residues long. Germline V lookup: CDR1 SGHTA, CDR2 FQGTGA. CDR3 sequence (DNA): TGTGCCAGCAGCTTATTGGCGGGAGGTTCCCCAGATACGCAGTATTTT. It codes for CASSLLAGGSPDTQYF. Full variable domain (missing parts from reference TRBV7-3 and TRBJ2-3): GAGVSQTPSNKVTEKGKYVELRCDPISGHTALYWYRQSLGQGPEFLIYFQGTGAADDSGLPNDRFFAVRPEGSVSTLKIQRTERGDSAVYLCASSLLAGGSPDTQYFGPGTRLTVL.

The chain combines TRBV18 with TRBJ2-1; D is ambiguous. V lost 6 bases to trimming and J lost 0 bases, with 9 bases between them. CDR1 and CDR2 (germline): KGHSH, LQKENI. The CDR3 loop spans 14 amino acids. The CDR3 DNA sequence: TGTGCCAGCTCTCTTTTGGACTCCTACAATGAGCAGTTCTTC. This gives the protein CASSLLDSYNEQFF.

This chain connects TRBV5-1 to TRBJ2-4; the D call may be TRBD1 or TRBD2 (5 bases each). The germline V gene has CDR1 SGHRS and CDR2 YFSETQ. The CDR3 spans 15 residues. Deletions cut 2 bases from V and 0 bases from J, with 9 bases between. CDR3 sequence (DNA): TGCGCCAGCAGCTTTCTGGGGGTAGCCAAAAACATTCAGTACTTC. As protein: CASSFLGVAKNIQYF.